This TCR beta chain was found in a study of blood T cells in healthy people across ages. Study-level results: Age brought a roughly linear fall in TCR beta diversity measured per million T cells.

Germline CDR1 and CDR2: MGHRA and YSYEKL. CDR3 size: 17 residues. With regard to this clonotype: Antigen specificity is unknown.

Together with a sample-barcoded 5' primer, a J-beta primer mix was included in a second PCR lasting roughly 6 to 12 cycles. TCRdb re-called the 5' RACE reads through MiXCR, storing one row per CDR3 protein. Of roughly 1.5 million distinct CDR3 sequences in the sample, about 45% were seen once. Sequencing was performed on blood. The chain is built from TRBV4-1 and TRBJ2-7; D uncertain. The DNA end is more similar to TRBJ2-4, so the J call may be wrong. The TCR originated in a woman aged 18-29 years in good health. As DNA, the CDR3 is TGCGCCAGCAGCCCAACGAATTTCCGGGCCGTAGGTAACATTCAGTACTTC. Translating gives CASSPTNFRAVGNIQYF.